This TCR beta chain was captured in a study of T cells in Graves' hyperthyroidism and ophthalmopathy (dated by TCRdb to between 2018 and 2020). Regarding the research as a whole: Peripheral blood was collected at initial diagnosis, before any treatment. In six Graves' hyperthyroidism patients, the study also compared T-cell repertoires from thyroid tissue with T-cell repertoires from blood. The 95 to 100 discovery patients were randomly split 7:3 into training and test sets. The paper reports TCR Vbeta CDR3 sequencing of some 140 peripheral blood samples: around 41 ophthalmopathy, about 75 hyperthyroidism and approximately 17 progressor patients. A discovery cohort of approximately 100 patients, about 43 with Graves' ophthalmopathy and more than 55 with stable Graves' hyperthyroidism, was used to find distinguishing TCR V-J signatures. Prospective prediction of ophthalmopathy was tested in an independent validation cohort of fewer than 20 hyperthyroidism patients and approximately 17 patients who later progressed to ophthalmopathy. After sampling, hyperthyroidism patients received methimazole starting at 30 mg daily, and ophthalmopathy patients received high-dose intravenous methylprednisolone. Here is what the overall study found, with its caveats: No statistical method was used to set the sample size in advance, and investigators knew the group allocation. Ophthalmopathy was separated from stable hyperthyroidism by a 13 V-J signature model, with around 88% sensitivity and around 81% specificity obtained in cross-validation and 80%/75% obtained in testing. Most expanded thyroid clonotypes (frequency above 0.001) were also detected in blood, suggesting blood repertoires may reflect thyroid immune responses. In validation, the model predicted progression to ophthalmopathy with about 71% sensitivity and 72% to 85% specificity, a median of about 6 months before onset.

From a lookup of the germline V gene, CDR1 and CDR2 are KGHDR and SFDVKD. The CDR3 contains 16 residues, cysteine and phenylalanine counted. Just CDR3 DNA is preserved here, 48 bases in frame from base 1. Between the V and J ends, shortened by 4 bases and 5 bases respectively, the junction contains 17 bases. Hyperthyroidism patients were aged 18 to 65 years and newly diagnosed, with disease duration of less than 2 months. Patients with uncontrolled infections, other autoimmune diseases, pregnancy or lactation were excluded. Clinical symptoms, serum thyroxine and TRAb, thyroid ultrasound, and orbital computed tomography formed the basis for the diagnoses. For progressor patients, blood was drawn at the first diagnosis of hyperthyroidism, before any ophthalmopathy symptoms had appeared. PBMCs were separated from under 12 ml of fresh peripheral blood using Ficoll-Paque density gradient centrifugation. Progressor patients were initially diagnosed with Graves' hyperthyroidism and developed ophthalmopathy during follow-up. Total RNA was extracted using Trizol reagent, and RNA quality was assessed on an Agilent 2100 Bioanalyzer.

Amplification of TCR beta CDR3 regions was carried out from RNA transcripts. The TCR CDR3 was subjected to a first round of RT-PCR using the HTBI primer set and the Qiagen OneStep RT-PCR kit. Libraries were constructed in a second round of multiplex PCR, after which size selection and purification were carried out. Sequencing of the libraries was done on an Illumina HiSeq2000 using paired-end 100 bp reads. In the authors' own workflow: SOAPnuke was used to process the raw data, throwing out any read that contained adapters or uncalled bases, had a mean Phred below 15, or lacked an exact constant-primer or identifier match. High-quality paired reads were merged with COPE v1.2.5, and unique nucleotide sequences were defined as clonotypes. MiTCR v1.1 was used to align the clonotypes against IMGT TRBV, TRBD and TRBJ reference segments. The analysis was restricted to V-J combinations with a frequency above 0.0001, which together covered about 99% of the repertoires. The TCS score was defined as the ratio of F50 (clonal expansion) to E x V (chaos), calculated using BLOSUM62-based TCRdist between CDR3 peptides within each V-J. Welch's t-statistics and random forest reduced around 550 V-J features to about 12, which were used in a naive Bayes classifier (R e1071). The public sequencing data were trimmed at Q25 with fastp and processed into clonotypes with MiXCR by TCRdb, which kept only in-frame beta chains. Rows matching on CDR3 protein sequence are summarized as one entry with the most common DNA and genes. The V and J calls reflect TCRdb's pipeline rather than the authors' work. A total of under 400,000 distinct CDR3 sequences appear in this sample, 15% to 18% of them only once. The ten most abundant clones make up roughly 25% of the sample.

In regard to this clonotype: Its antigen is not yet known. Base quality data are lacking; no much larger clone is found one base away.

The source material was blood. The chain couples TRBV24-1 to TRBJ2-1; the D element could tentatively be TRBD1 or TRBD2, as 7 bases agree for each. This TCR came from a woman between 18 and 29 years old with Graves' hyperthyroidism that later progressed to Graves' ophthalmopathy. Read as DNA, the sequence is TGTGCCACCAGTGAAGCGGGACAGAGAGGAAACAATGAGCAGTTCTTC. Translated, this gives CATSEAGQRGNNEQFF.